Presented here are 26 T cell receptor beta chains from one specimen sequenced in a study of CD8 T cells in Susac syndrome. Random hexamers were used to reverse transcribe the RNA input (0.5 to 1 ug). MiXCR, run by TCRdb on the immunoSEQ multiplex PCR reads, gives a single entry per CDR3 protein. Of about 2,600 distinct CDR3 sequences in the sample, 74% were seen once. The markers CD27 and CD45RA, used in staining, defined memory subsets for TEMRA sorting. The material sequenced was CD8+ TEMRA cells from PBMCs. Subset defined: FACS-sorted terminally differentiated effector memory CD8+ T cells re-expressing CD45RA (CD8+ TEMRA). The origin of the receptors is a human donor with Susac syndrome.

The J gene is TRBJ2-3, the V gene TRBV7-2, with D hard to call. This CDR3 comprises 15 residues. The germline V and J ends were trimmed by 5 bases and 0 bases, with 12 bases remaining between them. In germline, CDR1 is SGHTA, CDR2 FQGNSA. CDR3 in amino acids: CASSNPLLSTDTQYF. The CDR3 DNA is TGTGCCAGCAGCAATCCACTACTCAGCACAGATACGCAGTATTTT. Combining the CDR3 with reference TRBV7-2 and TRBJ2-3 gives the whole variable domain GAGVSQSPSNKVTEKGKDVELRCDPISGHTALYWYRQSLGQGLEFLIYFQGNSAPDKSGLPSDRFSAERTGGSVSTLTIQRTQQEDSAVYLCASSNPLLSTDTQYFGPGTRLTVL.

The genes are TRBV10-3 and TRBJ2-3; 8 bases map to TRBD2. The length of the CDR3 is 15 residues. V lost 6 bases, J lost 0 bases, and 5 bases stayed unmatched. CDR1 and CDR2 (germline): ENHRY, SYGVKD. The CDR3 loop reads CAIRDGLASTDTQYF. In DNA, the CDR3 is TGTGCCATCAGGGACGGACTAGCTAGCACAGATACGCAGTATTTT.

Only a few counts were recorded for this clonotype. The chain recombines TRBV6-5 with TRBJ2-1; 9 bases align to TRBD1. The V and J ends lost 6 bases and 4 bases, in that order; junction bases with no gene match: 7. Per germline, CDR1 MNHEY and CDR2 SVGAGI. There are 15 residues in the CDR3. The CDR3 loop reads CASSLLTGGYNEQFF. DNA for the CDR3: TGTGCCAGCAGCCTCCTGACAGGGGGGTACAATGAGCAGTTCTTC.

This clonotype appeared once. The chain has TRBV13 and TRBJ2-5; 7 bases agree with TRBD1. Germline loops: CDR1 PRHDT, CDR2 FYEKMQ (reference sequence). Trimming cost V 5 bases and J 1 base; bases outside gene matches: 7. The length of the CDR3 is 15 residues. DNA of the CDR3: TGTGCCAGCAGCCCCAGGGGGTCATTCCAAGAGACCCAGTACTTC. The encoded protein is CASSPRGSFQETQYF.

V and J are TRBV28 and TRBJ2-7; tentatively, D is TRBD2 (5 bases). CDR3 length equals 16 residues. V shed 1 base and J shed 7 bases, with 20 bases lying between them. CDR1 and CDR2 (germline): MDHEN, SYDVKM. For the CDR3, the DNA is TGTGCCAGCAGTTTATTAGAGGGTTGGTATGGGAAGGAGCAGTACTTC. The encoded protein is CASSLLEGWYGKEQYF.

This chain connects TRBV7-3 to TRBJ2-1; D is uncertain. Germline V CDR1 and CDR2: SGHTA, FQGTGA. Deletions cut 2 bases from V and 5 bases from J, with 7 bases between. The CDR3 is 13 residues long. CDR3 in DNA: TGTGCCAGCAGCTTAGAAAGGGACAATGAGCAGTTCTTC. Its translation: CASSLERDNEQFF. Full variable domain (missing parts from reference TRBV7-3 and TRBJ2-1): GAGVSQTPSNKVTEKGKYVELRCDPISGHTALYWYRQSLGQGPEFLIYFQGTGAADDSGLPNDRFFAVRPEGSVSTLKIQRTERGDSAVYLCASSLERDNEQFFGPGTRLTVL.

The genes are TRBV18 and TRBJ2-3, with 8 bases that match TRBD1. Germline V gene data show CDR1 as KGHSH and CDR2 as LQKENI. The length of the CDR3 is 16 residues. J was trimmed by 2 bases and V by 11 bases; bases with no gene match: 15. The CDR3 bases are TGTGCCTTCTCCCGGACAGGGTGGTGGTCCACAGATACGCAGTATTTT. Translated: CAFSRTGWWSTDTQYF.

CDR3 sequence (DNA): TGTGCCACCAGTGAGCCTGGAAGGCTGGGCTACACCTTC. Amino acids: CATSEPGRLGYTF. The chain joins TRBV24-1 to TRBJ1-2; no firm D call. The CDR3 spans 13 residues. Germline V gives CDR1 KGHDR, CDR2 SFDVKD. Deletions cut 4 bases from V and 8 bases from J, with 13 bases between.

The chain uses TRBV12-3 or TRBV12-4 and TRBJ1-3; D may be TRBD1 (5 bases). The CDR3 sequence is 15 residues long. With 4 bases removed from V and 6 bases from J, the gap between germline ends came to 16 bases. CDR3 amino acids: CASSCDSPWKNTIYF. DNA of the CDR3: TGTGCCAGCAGTTGTGACAGTCCATGGAAAAACACCATATATTTT.

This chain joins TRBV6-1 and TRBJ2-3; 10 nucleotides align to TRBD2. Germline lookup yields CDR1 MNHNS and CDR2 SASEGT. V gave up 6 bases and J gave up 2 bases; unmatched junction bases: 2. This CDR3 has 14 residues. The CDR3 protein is CASRSGGATDTQYF. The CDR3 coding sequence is TGTGCCAGCAGAAGCGGGGGGGCCACAGATACGCAGTATTTT.

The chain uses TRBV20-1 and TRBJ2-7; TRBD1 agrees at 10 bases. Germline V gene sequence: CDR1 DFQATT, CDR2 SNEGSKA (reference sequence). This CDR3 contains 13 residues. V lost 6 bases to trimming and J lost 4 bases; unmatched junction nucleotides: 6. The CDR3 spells CSAEDRGMYEQYF. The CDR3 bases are TGCAGTGCGGAGGACAGGGGGATGTACGAGCAGTACTTC.

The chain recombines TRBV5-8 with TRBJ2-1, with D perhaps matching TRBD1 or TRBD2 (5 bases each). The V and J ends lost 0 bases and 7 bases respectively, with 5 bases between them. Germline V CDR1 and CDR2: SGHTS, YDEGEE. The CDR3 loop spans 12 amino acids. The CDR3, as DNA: TGTGCCAGCAGCTTGGGGGGGAATGAGCAGTTCTTC. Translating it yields CASSLGGNEQFF.

In nucleotides, the CDR3 is TGTGCCAGCAGCTTAGGGGAAGGGTTCGAGCAGTACTTC. It yields the protein CASSLGEGFEQYF. The V gene is TRBV11-2, the J gene TRBJ2-7, with no clear D. This CDR3 spans 13 amino acids. The germline V gene has CDR1 SGHAT and CDR2 FQNNGV. V gave up 1 base and J gave up 6 bases, with 10 bases separating them.

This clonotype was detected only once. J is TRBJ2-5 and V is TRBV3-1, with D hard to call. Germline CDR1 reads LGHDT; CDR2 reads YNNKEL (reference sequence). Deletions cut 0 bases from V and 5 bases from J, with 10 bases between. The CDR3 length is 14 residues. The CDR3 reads CASSQDHGLETQYF. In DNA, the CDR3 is TGTGCCAGCAGCCAAGATCACGGATTGGAGACCCAGTACTTC.

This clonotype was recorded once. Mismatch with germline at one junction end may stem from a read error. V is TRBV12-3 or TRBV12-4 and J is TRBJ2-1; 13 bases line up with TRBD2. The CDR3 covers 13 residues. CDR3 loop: CASSPGLAGAGIF. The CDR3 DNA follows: TGTGCCAGCAGTCCCGGACTAGCGGGGGCCGGAATCTTC.

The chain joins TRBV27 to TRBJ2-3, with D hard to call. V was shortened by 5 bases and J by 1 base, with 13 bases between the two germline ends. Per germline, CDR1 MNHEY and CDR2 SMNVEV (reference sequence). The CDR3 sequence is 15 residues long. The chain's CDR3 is CASSGSVTGTDTQYF. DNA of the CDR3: TGTGCCAGCAGTGGCTCGGTAACGGGCACAGATACGCAGTATTTT.

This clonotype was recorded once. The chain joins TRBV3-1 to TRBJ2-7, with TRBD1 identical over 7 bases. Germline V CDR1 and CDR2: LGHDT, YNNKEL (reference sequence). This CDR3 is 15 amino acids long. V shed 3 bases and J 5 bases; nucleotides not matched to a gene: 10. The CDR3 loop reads CASSHVGGNMDEQYF. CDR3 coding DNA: TGTGCCAGCAGCCACGTAGGGGGCAATATGGACGAGCAGTACTTC.

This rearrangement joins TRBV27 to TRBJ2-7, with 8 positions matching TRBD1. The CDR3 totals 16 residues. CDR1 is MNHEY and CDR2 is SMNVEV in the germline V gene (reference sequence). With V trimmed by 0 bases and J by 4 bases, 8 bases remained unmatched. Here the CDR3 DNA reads TGTGCCAGCAGTTTATCTTTTCAGGGGGCGATGTACGAGCAGTACTTC. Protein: CASSLSFQGAMYEQYF.

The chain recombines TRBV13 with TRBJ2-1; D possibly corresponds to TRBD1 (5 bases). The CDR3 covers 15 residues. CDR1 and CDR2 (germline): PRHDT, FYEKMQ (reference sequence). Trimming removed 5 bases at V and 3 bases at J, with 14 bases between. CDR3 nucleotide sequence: TGTGCCAGCAGCCCTCAGCCTAGGGGCTACAATGAGCAGTTCTTC. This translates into CASSPQPRGYNEQFF.

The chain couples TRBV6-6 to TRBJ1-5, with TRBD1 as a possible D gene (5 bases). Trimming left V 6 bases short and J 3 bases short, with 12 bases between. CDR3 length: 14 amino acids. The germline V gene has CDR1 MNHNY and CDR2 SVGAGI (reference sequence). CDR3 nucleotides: TGTGCCAGCAGCCACGCGGGGGTCAATCAGCCCCAGCATTTT. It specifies CASSHAGVNQPQHF.

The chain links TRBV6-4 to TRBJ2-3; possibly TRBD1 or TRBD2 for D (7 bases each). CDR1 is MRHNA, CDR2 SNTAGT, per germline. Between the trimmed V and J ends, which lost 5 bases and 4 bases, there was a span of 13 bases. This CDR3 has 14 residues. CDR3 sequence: CASSLSGGADTQYF. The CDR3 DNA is TGTGCCAGCAGTCTTTCAGGGGGGGCAGATACGCAGTATTTT.

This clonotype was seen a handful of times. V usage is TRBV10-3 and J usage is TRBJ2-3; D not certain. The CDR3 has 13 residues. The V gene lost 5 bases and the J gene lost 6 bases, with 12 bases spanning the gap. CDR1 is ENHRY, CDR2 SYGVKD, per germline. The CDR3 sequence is CAISPFEVDTQYF. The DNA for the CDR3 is TGTGCCATCAGTCCGTTCGAGGTGGATACGCAGTATTTT.

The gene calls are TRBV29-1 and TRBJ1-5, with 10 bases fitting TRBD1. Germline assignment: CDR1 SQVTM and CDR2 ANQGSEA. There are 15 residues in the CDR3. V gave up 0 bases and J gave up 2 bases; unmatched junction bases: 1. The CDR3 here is CSVEDGTGGNQPQHF. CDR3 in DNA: TGCAGCGTTGAAGATGGGACAGGGGGCAATCAGCCCCAGCATTTT.

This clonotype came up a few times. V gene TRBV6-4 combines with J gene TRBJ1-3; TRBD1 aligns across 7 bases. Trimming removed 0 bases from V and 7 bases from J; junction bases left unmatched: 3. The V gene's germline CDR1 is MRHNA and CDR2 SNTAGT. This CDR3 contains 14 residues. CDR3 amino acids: CASSDSGQQNTIYF. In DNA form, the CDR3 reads TGTGCCAGCAGTGACTCGGGACAGCAGAACACCATATATTTT.

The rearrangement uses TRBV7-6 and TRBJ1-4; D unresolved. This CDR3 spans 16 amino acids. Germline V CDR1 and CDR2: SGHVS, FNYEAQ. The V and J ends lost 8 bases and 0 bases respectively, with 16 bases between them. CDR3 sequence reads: CASGRGVWATNEKLFF. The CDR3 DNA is TGTGCCAGCGGACGCGGTGTATGGGCAACTAATGAAAAACTGTTTTTT.

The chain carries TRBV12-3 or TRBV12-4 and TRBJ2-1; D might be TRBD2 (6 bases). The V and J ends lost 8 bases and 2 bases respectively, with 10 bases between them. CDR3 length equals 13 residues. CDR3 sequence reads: CASGGGAYNEQFF. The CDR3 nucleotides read TGTGCCAGCGGAGGCGGGGCCTACAATGAGCAGTTCTTC.